This T cell receptor (beta chain) was observed in a study of shared clonotypes between healthy human individuals. Here immunoSEQ multiplex PCR was the method, and the copy in TCRdb shows in-frame clones only, minus some. The table records over 400,000 clones, approximately 84% of them present only once. As concerns this clone: One junction end disagrees with the germline gene, perhaps due to a read error.

The sequence derives from a middle-aged woman in good health. Some clones in this sample may be carry-over from other donors' samples. Sample: PBMCs.

CDR3 in amino acids: CASSPEAGRSYERYF. The CDR3 bases are TGCGCCAGCAGCCCGGAGGCGGGCCGCTCCTACGAGCGGTACTTC. The genes are TRBV5-1 and TRBJ2-7, with TRBD2 as a possible D gene (5 bases). CDR1 and CDR2 from the germline V gene are SGHRS and YFSETQ. This CDR3 comprises 15 residues. Looking up the rest from reference TRBV5-1 and TRBJ2-7 gives the full variable domain: KAGVTQTPRYLIKTRGQQVTLSCSPISGHRSVSWYQQTPGQGLQFLFEYFSETQRNKGNFPGRFSGRQFSNSRSEMNVSTLELGDSALYLCASSPEAGRSYERYFGPGTRLTVT.